This T cell receptor (beta chain) comes out of a study of T cell responses to AZD1222 COVID-19 vaccine (dated by TCRdb to the early 2020s). For the study in its entirety: AZD1222 recipients given second doses at about 4 weeks or at about 12 weeks were pooled, since spike-specific TCR depth and breadth were not found to differ between the two schedules. A total of just over 230 trial participants underwent TCR sequencing, of whom about 210 had received two doses of AZD1222 and around 25 had received two doses of the MenACWY control vaccine. Trial participants were enrolled into age subgroups of 18-55, 56-69 and 70-plus years, which contained around 150, 28 and 57 TCR-sequenced participants, respectively. Summary of the overall study and its limitations: In the small 56-69-year group, the increase in depth fell short of significance, most likely because of low power. CD4 TCRs associated with the vaccine covered the entire spike protein, and the dominant responses were in regions 160-218 and 743-854. Nearly half of unique spike-specific TCRs reportedly recognized epitopes outside regions mutated in the B.1.351 and B.1.1.7 variants. Participants were mostly white British, with more females than males. The authors suggested clonal diversity may have been underestimated. Only 5 to 7 AZD1222 recipients were SARS-CoV-2 seropositive at baseline, limiting conclusions about previously exposed vaccinees. Because no samples from the day 14 peak response were available, repertoires could be characterized only after the peak T cell response. After two AZD1222 doses, both the breadth and the depth of spike-specific TCRs were significantly higher than at day 0 and than in MenACWY recipients.

On this clone itself: What antigen it recognizes has not been identified. No much larger clone is present one base from it, and per-base qualities are unavailable.

The CDR3 regions of human TCRbeta chains were analyzed by immunosequencing. Per the source publication's procedure: Repertoire TCRs were checked for matches against a reference library of SARS-CoV-2-specific TCRs that had been generated using the MIRA antigen-specificity platform. Breadth meant the fraction of unique TCRs that were SARS-CoV-2-associated, whereas depth meant the fraction of total T cells that were SARS-CoV-2-associated. Using the MIRA data, every spike-specific TCR was mapped to the spike region that the TCR reacted to and assigned to either a CD4 or a CD8 class. Log10-transformed breadth and depth values were compared by one-way ANOVA with Sidak's multiple comparisons tests. TCRdb limited this immuneACCESS table to in-frame rearrangements with V and J called. A share of clones is missing; checked studies link under half to unresolved V genes, and the rest is unexplained. V, J and clone size derive from that table, while D and trimming were established from the DNA sequence. The sample has 150,000 to 200,000 clones on record, roughly 91% of them singletons. The top ten clonotypes cover 1.5% to 2% of the sample.

What the time point label conveys for this sample: baseline before first vaccination. Samples from vaccinated people were obtained from the UK trials COV001 and COV002, which included a single-blind randomized controlled phase 2/3 trial of AZD1222 (ChAdOx1 nCoV-19) in healthy adults. For TCRbeta chain sequencing, PBMC samples were collected from trial participants at day 0 and at day 28 after the second dose. The CDR3, cysteine through phenylalanine, is 15 amino acids long. Only the CDR3 portion is preserved as DNA: 45 bases, with reading frame beginning at the first base. For CDR1 and CDR2, the germline V gene (reference sequence) lists SEHNR and FQNEAQ. V is clipped by 5 bases and J by 3 bases, and the sequence between their germline boundaries is 13 bases long.

Sequenced here: peripheral blood, sampled on day 0 of AZD1222 vaccination. The sequence was collected from an adult in good health. The rearrangement joined TRBV7-9 to TRBJ1-4, with the D segment identity uncertain. DNA sequence: TGTGCCAGCAGCCCAGACGGGTCTTCTAATGAAAAACTGTTTTTT. It encodes CASSPDGSSNEKLFF. The full variable domain, with segments outside the CDR3 supplied by the reference TRBV7-9 and TRBJ1-4 proteins, appears as DTGVSQNPRHKITKRGQNVTFRCDPISEHNRLYWYRQTLGQGPEFLTYFQNEAQLEKSRLLSDRFSAERPKGSFSTLEIQRTEQGDSAMYLCASSPDGSSNEKLFFGSGTQLSVL.